This entry features one T cell receptor (beta chain) sequence. In the source study's methods: Reference gene primer amplification in the assay estimated nucleated cell counts. Profiled with immunoSEQ multiplex PCR; TCRdb holds only in-frame clones, not every one. D and trimming were read from the DNA, whereas the V and J calls and clone size are those reported in that table. The sample has over 85,000 clones, just under 85% seen once; the top ten hold over 9.5%. The data belong to a study of blood T cell repertoires in COVID-19. As for the study in general: Samples came from the United States, Italy and Spain, spanning acute and convalescent COVID-19. Sources were T cells, B-cell-depleted T cells, or PBMCs; the material itself was cDNA or gDNA.

V trimming: 4 bases; J trimming: 6 bases; junction bases outside the gene matches: 1. The germline V gene encodes CDR1 MNHEY and CDR2 SMNVEV (reference sequence). CDR3 length equals 12 residues. This chain uses TRBV27 with TRBJ2-3; TRBD1 matches 7 bases. This TCR was sampled from a middle-aged man with active or convalescent COVID-19. Sequencing input: peripheral blood. CDR3 residues: CASSSQGDTQYF. CDR3 bases: TGTGCCAGCAGTTCACAGGGGGATACGCAGTATTTT.